This T cell receptor beta chain was sequenced during a study of patients and donors after allogeneic stem cell transplantation. One entry per CDR3 protein results from TCRdb running MiXCR on the RT-PCR reads. The sample includes roughly 230,000 distinct CDR3 sequences, 14% of them seen just once. This clonotype has just a few counts. J lost 4 bases, V lost 3 bases, and 10 bases had no gene match. The CDR3 covers 16 residues. Germline-derived CDR1 and CDR2 are MDHEN and SYDVKM. The specimen sequenced was blood, either unsorted or a sorted T cell fraction (not recorded which). The V gene is TRBV28, the J gene TRBJ2-3; TRBD2 matches at 7 bases. The receptor comes from a human donor who was either an allogeneic HSCT recipient or a stem cell or donor lymphocyte infusion donor (not recorded which). It is not recorded whose cells these are; they may come from a transplant donor. The CDR3 DNA reads TGTGCCAGCAGTTTCGGGGGTAGCGGGCGGCCAGATACGCAGTATTTT. Encoded protein: CASSFGGSGRPDTQYF.